These 29 T cell receptor beta chains were sequenced from one sample in a study of Ad26.COV2.S vaccination and SARS-CoV-2 variants. Treatment noted: around 19 received Ad26.COV2.S at low or high dose, single or two shots; a few received placebo; per-sample allocation not given. Sample collection was performed on day 63 after the first vaccine or placebo injection. Method: immunoSEQ multiplex PCR; TCRdb's copy keeps in-frame clones and lacks some. The table shows about 350,000 clones, with approximately 84% occurring only once. The sample here was peripheral blood, taken in a trial of Ad26.COV2.S vaccine versus placebo. Receptors originate from a person between 18 and 59 years old who received the Ad26.COV2.S COVID-19 vaccine or a placebo.

This sequence joins TRBV3-1 (or the pseudogene TRBV3-2) and TRBJ1-6; D remains ambiguous. The V gene lost 3 bases and the J gene lost 0 bases, with 9 bases spanning the gap. CDR3 length: 16 amino acids. Germline assignment: CDR1 LGHDT and CDR2 YNNKEL (reference sequence). CDR3 in amino acids: CASSHLMSSYNSPLHF. In DNA form, the CDR3 reads TGTGCCAGCAGCCACTTAATGAGCTCCTATAATTCACCCCTCCACTTT.

The genes are TRBV3-1 (or the pseudogene TRBV3-2) and TRBJ2-3, with 7 bases aligning to TRBD1. The CDR3 length is 14 residues. Germline CDR1 reads LGHDT; CDR2 reads YNNKEL (reference sequence). V trimming: 7 bases; J trimming: 2 bases; junction bases outside the gene matches: 6. CDR3 DNA: TGTGCCAGCACCAAGGGACAGAACACAGATACGCAGTATTTT. It yields the protein CASTKGQNTDTQYF.

This sequence joins TRBV7-8 and TRBJ1-5, with D hard to call. The CDR3 has 20 amino acids. The germline CDR1 and CDR2 sequences are SGHVS and FQNEAQ. V lost 6 bases to trimming and J lost 0 bases, with 27 bases between them. The CDR3 spells CASSPGHYSRYGYSNQPQHF. The CDR3 nucleotides read TGTGCCAGCAGTCCTGGGCATTATAGTCGGTATGGGTATAGCAATCAGCCCCAGCATTTT.

This clone was detected only once. The chain employs TRBV19 and TRBJ1-1; weak D call: TRBD1 (6 bases). Germline CDR1 is LNHDA and CDR2 is SQIVND (reference sequence). Trimming left V 4 bases short and J 3 bases short, with 9 bases between. The CDR3 contains 13 residues. CDR3 region: CASSKRGDTEAFF. The CDR3 DNA reads as TGTGCCAGTAGTAAAAGGGGGGACACTGAAGCTTTCTTT.

CDR3 sequence (DNA): TGCGCCAGCAGCTTCGGGATAGCGGGGGATTGGCCGTTCTTC. Translating gives CASSFGIAGDWPFF. V usage is TRBV5-1 and J usage is TRBJ2-1, with 9 nucleotides matching TRBD2. Germline loops: CDR1 SGHRS, CDR2 YFSETQ. This CDR3 has 14 amino acids. V dropped 2 bases and J dropped 15; count of bases not matched to a gene: 12.

This sequence joins TRBV7-2 and TRBJ2-7; D is possibly TRBD2 (6 bases). The CDR3 length is 13 residues. Per germline, CDR1 SGHTA and CDR2 FQGNSA. V lost 3 bases, J lost 6 bases, and 12 bases lay in between. CDR3 in amino acids: CASSFGRSAEQYF. The CDR3 coding sequence is TGTGCCAGCAGCTTCGGGAGATCGGCCGAGCAGTACTTC.

The chain couples TRBV15 to TRBJ1-1; D uncertain. The germline V gene encodes CDR1 LNHNV and CDR2 YYDKDF (reference sequence). V was clipped by 0 bases and J by 1 base, with 15 bases between them. The CDR3 length is 17 residues. CDR3 sequence: CATSRETVGRGNTEAFF. In DNA, the CDR3 is TGTGCCACCAGCAGAGAGACTGTTGGACGGGGGAACACTGAAGCTTTCTTT.

This clone was detected only once. This chain joins TRBV5-4 and TRBJ2-7; 9 bases match TRBD2. The V segment lost 4 bases and the J segment 2 bases; nucleotides outside the gene matches: 10. Germline V gives CDR1 SGHNT, CDR2 YYREEE (reference sequence). This CDR3 region has 16 residues. The DNA for the CDR3 is TGTGCCAGCAGCAACTCGGCGGGAGGGCCCGCCTACGAGCAGTACTTC. Residues: CASSNSAGGPAYEQYF.

The table lists this clone with a few counts. This chain connects TRBV7-9 to TRBJ1-3; D is unresolved. V was cut by 3 bases and J by 0 bases, with 3 bases left in between. Per germline, CDR1 SEHNR and CDR2 FQNEAQ (reference sequence). The CDR3 is 13 amino acids. The CDR3 bases are TGTGCCAGCAGCTTCGGCTCTGGAAACACCATATATTTT. It translates to CASSFGSGNTIYF.

This chain uses TRBV7-2 with TRBJ2-3; D gene uncertain. Trimming cost V 1 base and J 2 bases, with 13 bases left between them. This CDR3 spans 16 amino acids. The germline V gene encodes CDR1 SGHTA and CDR2 FQGNSA. CDR3 region: CASSLGSKRYTDTQYF. The CDR3 nucleotides are TGTGCCAGCAGCTTAGGGTCCAAGCGATACACAGATACGCAGTATTTT.

The chain carries TRBV7-6 and TRBJ2-7; 14 nucleotides match TRBD2. J gave up 7 bases and V 5 bases, and 13 bases lay outside the gene matches. CDR3 length: 17 residues. Germline CDR1 is SGHVS and CDR2 is FNYEAQ. The CDR3 sequence: CASSLGTSGGLSWEQYF. The CDR3 nucleotides are TGTGCCAGCAGCCTGGGGACTAGCGGGGGACTCTCCTGGGAGCAGTACTTC.

A note on this clone: One end of the junction varies from germline; a read error may be responsible. V and J are TRBV7-7 and TRBJ2-5, with TRBD2 identical over 8 bases. Germline-derived CDR1 and CDR2 are SSHAT and FNYEAQ (reference sequence). The CDR3 is 15 amino acids. CDR3 sequence: CASSLAGLVWETQYF. DNA of the CDR3: TGTGCTAGCAGCTTAGCGGGACTAGTCTGGGAGACCCAGTACTTC. The whole variable domain, filled in from reference TRBV7-7 and TRBJ2-5, reads GAGVSQSPRYKVTKRGQDVTLRCDPISSHATLYWYQQALGQGPEFLTYFNYEAQPDKSGLPSDRFSAERPEGSISTLTIQRTEQRDSAMYRCASSLAGLVWETQYFGPGTRLLVL.

This chain joins TRBV24-1 and TRBJ2-1; 9 nucleotides line up with TRBD2. V shed 4 bases and J 7 bases; nucleotides not matched to a gene: 7. Germline loops: CDR1 KGHDR, CDR2 SFDVKD. The CDR3 totals 15 residues. In DNA, the CDR3 is TGTGCCACCAGTGAGTTAGCGGGAGAGGGGAATGAGCAGTTCTTC. As protein: CATSELAGEGNEQFF.

The V gene is TRBV27, the J gene TRBJ2-6; D remains unclear. Trimming took off 1 base at V and 0 bases at J, with 16 bases between the two ends. This CDR3 has 19 amino acids. The germline CDR1 and CDR2 sequences are MNHEY and SMNVEV (reference sequence). In DNA form, the CDR3 reads TGTGCCAGCAGTTTATATTTGAGTCAGACCCCCTCTGGGGCCAACGTCCTGACTTTC. Translation gives CASSLYLSQTPSGANVLTF.

The chain has TRBV4-1 and TRBJ2-5; 9 bases line up with TRBD2. The germline V gene encodes CDR1 MGHRA and CDR2 YSYEKL. The CDR3 totals 15 residues. V lost 4 bases to trimming and J lost 3 bases; unmatched junction nucleotides: 6. The CDR3 coding sequence is TGCGCCAGCAGCCGCCCGGGACTAGCAGAAGAGACCCAGTACTTC. It translates to CASSRPGLAEETQYF.

The genes are TRBV25-1 and TRBJ2-7; perhaps D is TRBD1 or TRBD2 (7 bases each). Trimming shortened V by 8 bases and J by 6 bases, and 20 bases separated the two germline ends. Germline CDR1 MGHDK, CDR2 SYGVNS. This CDR3 region has 14 residues. The CDR3 here is CASLPPGGGIEQYF. The CDR3 nucleotides are TGTGCCAGCCTTCCCCCAGGGGGGGGAATCGAGCAGTACTTC.

The chain is built from TRBV7-2 and TRBJ1-5; D call uncertain. Between the trimmed V and J ends, which lost 6 bases and 2 bases, there was a span of 8 bases. The germline V gene has CDR1 SGHTA and CDR2 FQGNSA. This CDR3 comprises 13 residues. CDR3 protein: CASSPHGNQPQHF. CDR3 DNA: TGTGCCAGCAGTCCCCACGGCAATCAGCCCCAGCATTTT.

The chain combines TRBV7-2 with TRBJ2-4; 9 bases map to TRBD2. Germline V lookup: CDR1 SGHTA, CDR2 FQGNSA. The CDR3 is 15 residues long. V gave up 5 bases and J gave up 3 bases; unmatched junction bases: 5. The DNA for the CDR3 is TGTGCCAGCAGCGGAACTAGCGGGTACAAAAACATTCAGTACTTC. This translates into CASSGTSGYKNIQYF.

The chain couples TRBV6-5 to TRBJ2-3; D is undetermined. The CDR3 spans 15 residues. Per germline, CDR1 MNHEY and CDR2 SVGAGI. Between the trimmed V and J ends, which lost 0 bases and 0 bases, there was a span of 7 bases. The CDR3 coding sequence is TGTGCCAGCAGTTACTCGACTTTAAGCACAGATACGCAGTATTTT. It translates to CASSYSTLSTDTQYF.

The rearrangement links TRBV30 to TRBJ2-6; 9 bases map to TRBD1. Trimming cost V 2 bases and J 2 bases; bases outside gene matches: 4. Germline V gene lookup returns CDR1 GTSNPN and CDR2 SVGIG (reference sequence). The CDR3 totals 16 residues. The CDR3 protein is CAWSPGDRAGANVLTF. CDR3 DNA sequence: TGTGCCTGGAGTCCTGGGGACAGGGCTGGGGCCAACGTCCTGACTTTC.

This clone occurred a few times. The V and J genes are TRBV18 and TRBJ1-1; maybe TRBD1 (5 bases). V lost 0 bases and J 5 bases, leaving 19 bases between the germline ends. This CDR3 comprises 17 residues. Germline assignment: CDR1 KGHSH and CDR2 LQKENI. The CDR3 is CASSPPRGTEDRTEAFF. DNA of the CDR3: TGTGCCAGCTCACCACCTAGGGGCACGGAAGATCGGACTGAAGCTTTCTTT. The variable domain in full, with the rest retrieved from reference TRBV18 and TRBJ1-1, is NAGVMQNPRHLVRRRGQEARLRCSPMKGHSHVYWYRQLPEEGLKFMVYLQKENIIDESGMPKERFSAEFPKEGPSILRIQQVVRGDSAAYFCASSPPRGTEDRTEAFFGQGTRLTVV.

The chain has TRBV11-2 and TRBJ1-2; TRBD1 might be the D (5 bases). Germline values: CDR1 SGHAT, CDR2 FQNNGV. The CDR3 has 15 residues. V was cut by 0 bases and J by 4 bases, with 12 bases left in between. The CDR3 here is CASSLDLSGPYGYTF. DNA for the CDR3: TGTGCCAGCAGCTTAGATCTATCGGGACCCTATGGCTACACCTTC.

The chain links TRBV10-3 to TRBJ2-2; TRBD1 is a possible D gene (5 bases). Germline V gives CDR1 ENHRY, CDR2 SYGVKD. The CDR3 spans 14 residues. CDR3 DNA: TGTGCGATTCTCCGACAGTCGAACACCGGGGAGCTGTTTTTT. It codes for CAILRQSNTGELFF.

This chain joins TRBV7-6 and TRBJ2-1; 8 nucleotides agree with TRBD2. The CDR3 extends over 17 amino acids. Germline CDR1 is SGHVS and CDR2 is FNYEAQ. With V trimmed by 4 bases and J by 0 bases, 8 bases remained unmatched. For the CDR3, the DNA is TGTGCCAGCAGCTCCACTTTAGCGGGAAGCTCCTACAATGAGCAGTTCTTC. Protein product: CASSSTLAGSSYNEQFF.

The CDR3 DNA follows: TGTGCCAGTAGTATCGGGGGGGCGGCCGATACGCAGTATTTT. It yields the protein CASSIGGAADTQYF. The chain is built from TRBV19 and TRBJ2-3; 8 nucleotides line up with TRBD2. The CDR3 length is 14 residues. The junction had 5 bases not matched to a gene; V was cut back by 3 bases and J by 6 bases. Germline-derived CDR1 and CDR2 are LNHDA and SQIVND (reference sequence).

The chain couples TRBV7-9 to TRBJ2-5; D not resolved. The V end lost 5 bases, the J end lost 5 bases, and 12 bases lay between the germline ends. This CDR3 comprises 13 residues. In germline, CDR1 is SEHNR, CDR2 FQNEAQ (reference sequence). This chain's CDR3 is CASSLYEWETQYF. In DNA form, the CDR3 reads TGTGCCAGCAGCCTCTATGAGTGGGAGACCCAGTACTTC.

This clone has only a few counts. The V gene is TRBV6-5, the J gene TRBJ2-7; D possibly uses TRBD1 or TRBD2 (5 bases each). The ends were cut back, 3 bases at V and 2 bases at J, with 14 bases in the middle. Germline V CDR1 and CDR2: MNHEY, SVGAGI. There are 15 residues in the CDR3. This chain's CDR3 is CASSYGWDPTYEQYF. Written as DNA, the CDR3 is TGTGCCAGCAGTTATGGTTGGGACCCCACCTACGAGCAGTACTTC.

The rearrangement uses TRBV9 and TRBJ2-5; D gene unclear. V was shortened by 4 bases and J by 5 bases, with 21 bases between the two germline ends. Germline loops: CDR1 SGDLS, CDR2 YYNGEE. The CDR3 has 16 amino acids. The CDR3, as DNA: TGTGCCAGCAGCCCGAATTCTTTTGGGATTTGGGAGACCCAGTACTTC. Residues: CASSPNSFGIWETQYF.

The chain joins TRBV5-5 to TRBJ1-5, with D possibly being TRBD1 (6 bases). Germline CDR1 SGHKS, CDR2 YYEKEE (reference sequence). The CDR3 has 14 amino acids. Trimming took 8 bases from V and 6 from J, leaving 18 bases between them. CDR3 amino acids: CASLRRGGRQPQHF. The CDR3, as DNA: TGTGCCAGTCTAAGGCGGGGGGGCCGTCAGCCCCAGCATTTT.